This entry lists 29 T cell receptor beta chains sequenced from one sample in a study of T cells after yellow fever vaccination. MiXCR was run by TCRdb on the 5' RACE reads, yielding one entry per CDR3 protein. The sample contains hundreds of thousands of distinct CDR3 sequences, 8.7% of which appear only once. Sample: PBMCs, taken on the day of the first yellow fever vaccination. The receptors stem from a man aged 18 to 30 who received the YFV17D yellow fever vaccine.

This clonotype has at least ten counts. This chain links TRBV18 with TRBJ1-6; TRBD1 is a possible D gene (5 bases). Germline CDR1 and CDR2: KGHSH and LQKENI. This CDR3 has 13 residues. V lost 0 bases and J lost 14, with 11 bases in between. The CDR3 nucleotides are TGTGCCAGCTCACCACCGGGGGGGTCGGCCCTCCACTTT. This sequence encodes CASSPPGGSALHF.

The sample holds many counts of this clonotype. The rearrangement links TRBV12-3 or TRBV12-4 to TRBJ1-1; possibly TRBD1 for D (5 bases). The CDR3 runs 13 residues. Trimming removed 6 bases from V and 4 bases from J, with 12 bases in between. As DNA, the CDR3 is TGTGCCAGCAGCTTGGAGAGGGGCACTGAAGCTTTCTTT. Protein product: CASSLERGTEAFF.

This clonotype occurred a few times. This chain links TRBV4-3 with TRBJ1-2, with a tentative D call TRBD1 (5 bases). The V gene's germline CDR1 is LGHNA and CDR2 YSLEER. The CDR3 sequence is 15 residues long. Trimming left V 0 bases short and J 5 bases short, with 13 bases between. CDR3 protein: CASSQEQTTAYGYTF. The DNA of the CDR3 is TGCGCCAGCAGCCAAGAACAGACGACAGCTTATGGCTACACCTTC.

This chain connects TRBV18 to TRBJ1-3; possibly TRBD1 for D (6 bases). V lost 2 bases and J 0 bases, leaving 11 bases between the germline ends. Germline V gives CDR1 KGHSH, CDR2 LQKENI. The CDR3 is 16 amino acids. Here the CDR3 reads CASSPLDRLSGNTIYF. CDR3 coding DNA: TGTGCCAGCTCACCATTGGACAGACTCTCTGGAAACACCATATATTTT.

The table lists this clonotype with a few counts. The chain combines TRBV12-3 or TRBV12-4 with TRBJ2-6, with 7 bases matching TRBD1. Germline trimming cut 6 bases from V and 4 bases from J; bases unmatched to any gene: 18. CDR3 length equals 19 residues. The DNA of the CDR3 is TGTGCCAGCAGACTTACCAGGCGAGACAGGGAACCCGGGGCCAACGTCCTGACTTTC. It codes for CASRLTRRDREPGANVLTF.

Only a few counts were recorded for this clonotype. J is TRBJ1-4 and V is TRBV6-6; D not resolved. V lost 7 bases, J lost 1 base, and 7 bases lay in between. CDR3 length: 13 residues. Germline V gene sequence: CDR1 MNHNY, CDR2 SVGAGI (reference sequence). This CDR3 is CASTGETNEKLFF. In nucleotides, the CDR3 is TGTGCCAGCACGGGAGAAACTAATGAAAAACTGTTTTTT.

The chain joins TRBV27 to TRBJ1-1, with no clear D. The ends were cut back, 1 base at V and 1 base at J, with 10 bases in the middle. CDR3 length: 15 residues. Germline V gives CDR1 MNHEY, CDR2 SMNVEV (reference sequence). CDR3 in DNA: TGTGCCAGCAGTTTATTCCGGGCCAGGAACACTGAAGCTTTCTTT. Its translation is CASSLFRARNTEAFF.

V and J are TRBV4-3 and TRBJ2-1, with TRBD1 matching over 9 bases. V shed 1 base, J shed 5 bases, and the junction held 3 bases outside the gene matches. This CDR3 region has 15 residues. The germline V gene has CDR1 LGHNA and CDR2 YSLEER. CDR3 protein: CASSQGWTGDNEQFF. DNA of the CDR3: TGCGCCAGCAGCCAAGGTTGGACAGGGGACAATGAGCAGTTCTTC.

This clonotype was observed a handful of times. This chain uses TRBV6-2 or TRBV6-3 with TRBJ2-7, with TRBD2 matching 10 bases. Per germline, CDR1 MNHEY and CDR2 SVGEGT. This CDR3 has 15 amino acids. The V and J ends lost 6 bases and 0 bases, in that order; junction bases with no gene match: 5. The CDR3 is CASRKTSGDSYEQYF. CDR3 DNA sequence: TGTGCCAGCAGAAAAACTAGCGGGGACTCCTACGAGCAGTACTTC.

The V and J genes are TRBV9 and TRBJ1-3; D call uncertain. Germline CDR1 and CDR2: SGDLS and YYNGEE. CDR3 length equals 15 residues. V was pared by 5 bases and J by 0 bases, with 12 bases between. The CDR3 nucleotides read TGTGCCAGCAGGCCAGGACTCAACTCTGGAAACACCATATATTTT. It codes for CASRPGLNSGNTIYF.

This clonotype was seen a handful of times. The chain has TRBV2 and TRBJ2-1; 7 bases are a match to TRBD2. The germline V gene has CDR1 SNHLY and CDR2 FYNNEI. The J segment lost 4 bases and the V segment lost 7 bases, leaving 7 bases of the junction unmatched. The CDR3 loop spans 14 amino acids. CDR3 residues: CASTPSGYYNEQFF. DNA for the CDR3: TGTGCCAGCACCCCTAGCGGCTATTACAATGAGCAGTTCTTC.

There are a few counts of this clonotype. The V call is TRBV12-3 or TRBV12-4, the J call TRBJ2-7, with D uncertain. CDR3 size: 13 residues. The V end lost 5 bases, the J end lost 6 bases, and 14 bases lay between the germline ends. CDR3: CASSTYSGPEQYF. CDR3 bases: TGTGCCAGCAGTACCTACTCCGGGCCCGAGCAGTACTTC.

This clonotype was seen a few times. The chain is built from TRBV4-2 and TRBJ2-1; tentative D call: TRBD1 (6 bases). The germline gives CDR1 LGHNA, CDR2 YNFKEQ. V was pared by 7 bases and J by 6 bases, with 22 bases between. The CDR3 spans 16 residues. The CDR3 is CASKSLDRTAPNEQFF. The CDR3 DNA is TGTGCCAGCAAATCCCTCGACAGGACTGCCCCCAATGAGCAGTTCTTC.

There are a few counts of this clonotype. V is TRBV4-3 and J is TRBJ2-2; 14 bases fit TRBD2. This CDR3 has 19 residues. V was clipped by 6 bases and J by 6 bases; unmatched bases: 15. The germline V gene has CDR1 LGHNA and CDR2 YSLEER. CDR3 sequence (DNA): TGCGCCAGCAGTCCGACCACGGGACTAGCGGGGGATCTCCCCGGGGAGCTGTTTTTT. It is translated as CASSPTTGLAGDLPGELFF.

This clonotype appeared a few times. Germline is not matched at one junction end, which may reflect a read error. This CDR3 is CASSLDDSGGVYF. In nucleotides, the CDR3 is TGTGCCAGCAGCTTGGACGACAGCGGGGGGGTATACTTT. The V and J genes are TRBV5-4 and TRBJ2-3; 10 positions match TRBD2. The germline CDR1 and CDR2 sequences are SGHNT and YYREEE (reference sequence). The length of the CDR3 is 13 residues.

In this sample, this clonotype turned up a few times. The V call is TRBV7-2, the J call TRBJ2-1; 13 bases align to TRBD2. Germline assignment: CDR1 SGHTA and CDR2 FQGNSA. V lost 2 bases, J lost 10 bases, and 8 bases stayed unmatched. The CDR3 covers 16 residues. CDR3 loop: CASSLPLAGGEKEQFF. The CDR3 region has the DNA TGTGCCAGCAGCTTACCACTAGCGGGGGGGGAAAAGGAGCAGTTCTTC.

The CDR3 region has the DNA TGTGCCTGGAGTGGCGGAGCAGAGCTGTTTTTT. It specifies CAWSGGAELFF. The V call is TRBV30, the J call TRBJ2-2, with D unclear. V lost 1 base to trimming and J lost 11 bases, with 8 bases between them. This CDR3 comprises 11 residues. Per germline, CDR1 GTSNPN and CDR2 SVGIG (reference sequence).

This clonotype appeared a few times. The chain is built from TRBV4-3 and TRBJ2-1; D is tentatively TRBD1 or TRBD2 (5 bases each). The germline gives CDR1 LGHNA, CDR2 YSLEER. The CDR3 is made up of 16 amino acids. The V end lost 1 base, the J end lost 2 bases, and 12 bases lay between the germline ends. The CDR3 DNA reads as TGCGCCAGCAGCCAAGTGGTGGGGGTGGCCTACAATGAGCAGTTCTTC. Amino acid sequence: CASSQVVGVAYNEQFF.

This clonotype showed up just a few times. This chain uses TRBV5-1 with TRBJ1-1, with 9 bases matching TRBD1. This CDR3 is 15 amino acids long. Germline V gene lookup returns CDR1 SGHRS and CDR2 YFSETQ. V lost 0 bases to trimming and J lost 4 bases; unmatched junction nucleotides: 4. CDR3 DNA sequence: TGCGCCAGCAGCTTGGACAGGGGGCAAGGCACTGAAGCTTTCTTT. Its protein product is CASSLDRGQGTEAFF.

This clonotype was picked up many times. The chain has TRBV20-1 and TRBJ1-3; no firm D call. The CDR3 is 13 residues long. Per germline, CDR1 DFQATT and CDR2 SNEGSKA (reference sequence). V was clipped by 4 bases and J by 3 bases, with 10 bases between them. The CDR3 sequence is CSAKTEGGNTIYF. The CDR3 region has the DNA TGCAGTGCTAAGACGGAAGGTGGAAACACCATATATTTT.

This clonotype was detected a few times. The CDR3 bases are TGTGCCAGCTCACCAGGGCTGGGACAGGGTGAGGTTGAGCAGTACGTC. Amino acid sequence: CASSPGLGQGEVEQYV. The J gene is TRBJ2-7, the V gene TRBV18; 9 bases match TRBD1. CDR1 is KGHSH and CDR2 is LQKENI in the germline V gene. CDR3 length: 16 amino acids. J gave up 7 bases and V 2 bases, and 12 bases lay outside the gene matches.

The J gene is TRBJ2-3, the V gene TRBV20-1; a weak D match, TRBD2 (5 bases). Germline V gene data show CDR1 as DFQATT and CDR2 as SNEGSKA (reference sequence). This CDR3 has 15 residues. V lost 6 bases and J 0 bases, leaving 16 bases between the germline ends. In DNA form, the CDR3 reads TGCAGTGCCCAGCGGACTTTATCTAGCACAGATACGCAGTATTTT. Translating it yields CSAQRTLSSTDTQYF.

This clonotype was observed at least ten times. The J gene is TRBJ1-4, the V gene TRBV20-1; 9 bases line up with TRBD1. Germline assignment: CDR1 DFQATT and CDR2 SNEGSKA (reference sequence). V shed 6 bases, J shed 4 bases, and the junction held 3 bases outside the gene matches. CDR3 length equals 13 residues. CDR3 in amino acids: CSAKTGGNEKLFF. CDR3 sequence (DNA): TGCAGTGCCAAGACAGGGGGTAATGAAAAACTGTTTTTT.

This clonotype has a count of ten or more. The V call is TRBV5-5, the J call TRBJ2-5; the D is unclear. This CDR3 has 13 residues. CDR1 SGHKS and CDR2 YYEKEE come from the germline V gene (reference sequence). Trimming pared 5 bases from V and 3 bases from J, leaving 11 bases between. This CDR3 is CASRVGVEETQYF. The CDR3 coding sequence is TGTGCCAGCAGGGTGGGTGTGGAAGAGACCCAGTACTTC. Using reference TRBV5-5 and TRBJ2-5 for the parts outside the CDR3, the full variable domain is DAGVTQSPTHLIKTRGQQVTLRCSPISGHKSVSWYQQVLGQGPQFIFQYYEKEERGRGNFPDRFSARQFPNYSSELNVNALLLGDSALYLCASRVGVEETQYFGPGTRLLVL.

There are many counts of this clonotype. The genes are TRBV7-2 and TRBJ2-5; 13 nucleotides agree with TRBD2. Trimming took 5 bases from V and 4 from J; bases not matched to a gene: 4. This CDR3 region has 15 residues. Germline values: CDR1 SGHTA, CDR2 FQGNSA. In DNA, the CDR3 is TGTGCCAGCAGCATCACTAGCGGGGGGGGAGAGACCCAGTACTTC. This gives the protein CASSITSGGGETQYF.

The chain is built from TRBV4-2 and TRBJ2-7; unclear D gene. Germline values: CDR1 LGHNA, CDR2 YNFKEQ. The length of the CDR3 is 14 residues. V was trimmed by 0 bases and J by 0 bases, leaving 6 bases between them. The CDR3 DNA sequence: TGTGCCAGCAGCCAAGAATCCCTCTCCTACGAGCAGTACTTC. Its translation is CASSQESLSYEQYF.

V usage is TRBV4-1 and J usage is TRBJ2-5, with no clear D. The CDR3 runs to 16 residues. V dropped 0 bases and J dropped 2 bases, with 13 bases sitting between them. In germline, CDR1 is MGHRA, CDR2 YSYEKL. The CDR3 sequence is CASSQDAPPPQETQYF. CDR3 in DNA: TGCGCCAGCAGCCAAGATGCGCCTCCACCTCAAGAGACCCAGTACTTC.

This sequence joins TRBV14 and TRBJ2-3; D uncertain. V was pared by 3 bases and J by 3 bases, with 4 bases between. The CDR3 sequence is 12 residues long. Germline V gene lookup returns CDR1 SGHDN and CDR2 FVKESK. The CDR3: CASSHWTDTQYF. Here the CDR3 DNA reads TGTGCCAGCAGCCATTGGACAGATACGCAGTATTTT.

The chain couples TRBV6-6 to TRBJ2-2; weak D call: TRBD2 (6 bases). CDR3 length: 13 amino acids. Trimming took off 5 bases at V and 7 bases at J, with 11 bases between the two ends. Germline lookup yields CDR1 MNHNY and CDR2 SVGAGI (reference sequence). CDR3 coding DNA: TGTGCCAGCAGTCAGCTAGCGAGCGGGGAGCTGTTTTTT. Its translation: CASSQLASGELFF.